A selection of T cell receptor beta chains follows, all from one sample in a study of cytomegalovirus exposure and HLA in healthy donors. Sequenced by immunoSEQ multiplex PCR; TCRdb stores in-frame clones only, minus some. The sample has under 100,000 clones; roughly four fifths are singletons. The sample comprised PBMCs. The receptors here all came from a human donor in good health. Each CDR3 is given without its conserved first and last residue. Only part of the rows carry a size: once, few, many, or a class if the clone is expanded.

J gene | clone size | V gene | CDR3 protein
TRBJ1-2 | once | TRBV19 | ASSFTLTGGDGGYT
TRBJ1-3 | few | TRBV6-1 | ASSPQGSGNTIY
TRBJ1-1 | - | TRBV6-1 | ASSETQGLSEAF
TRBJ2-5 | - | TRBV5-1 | ASSWGLAGAQETQY
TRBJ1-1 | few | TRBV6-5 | ASSWDRRMNTEAF
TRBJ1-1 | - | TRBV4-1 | ASSRPGQGGEAF
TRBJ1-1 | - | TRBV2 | ASSVLGRNTEAF
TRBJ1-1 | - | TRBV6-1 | ASSDFFSSFAEAF
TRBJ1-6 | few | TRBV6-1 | ASVAGLYSPLH
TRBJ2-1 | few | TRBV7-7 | ASSLATSNEQF
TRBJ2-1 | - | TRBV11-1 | ASSFQGIYNEQF
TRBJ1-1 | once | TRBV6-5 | ASSYSGSPNTEAF
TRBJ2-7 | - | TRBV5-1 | ASSLRDRGALEQY
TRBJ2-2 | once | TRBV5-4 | ASSFSGTANPGELF
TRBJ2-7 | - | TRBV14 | ASSQDVGLSYEQY
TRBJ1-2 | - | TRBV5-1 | ASSSNTGTRGYT
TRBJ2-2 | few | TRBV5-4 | ASSQGLAGFTGELF
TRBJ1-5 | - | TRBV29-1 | STGQGAGQPQH
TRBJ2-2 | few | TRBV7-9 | ASTYSLADRGSTGELF
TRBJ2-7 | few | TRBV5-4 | ASSLVGNSYEQY
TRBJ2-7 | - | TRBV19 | ASSMQQGSSYEQY
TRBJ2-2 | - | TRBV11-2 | ASSPRQGNTGELF
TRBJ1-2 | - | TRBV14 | ASSQDLRTGSLYGYT
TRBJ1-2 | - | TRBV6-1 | ASSALLGDGYT
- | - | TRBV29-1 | SVEEKDRLYEQY
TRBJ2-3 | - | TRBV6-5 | ASSTGTSSGTQY
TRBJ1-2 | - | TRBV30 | AWSKGAKWGYT
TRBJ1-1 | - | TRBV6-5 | ASSYSRGNTEAF
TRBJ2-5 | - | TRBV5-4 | ASSRDFGETQY
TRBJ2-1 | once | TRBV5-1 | ASSLFKLAGENEQF
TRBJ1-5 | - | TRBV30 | AWSVLGTGRNQPQH
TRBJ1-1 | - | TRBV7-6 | ASSSRGNTEAF
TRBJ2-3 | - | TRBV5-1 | ASSSRGTGTDTQY
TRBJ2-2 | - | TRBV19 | ASGTAHTGELF
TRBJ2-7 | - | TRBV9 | ASSAGDRISHEQY
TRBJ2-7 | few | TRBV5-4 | ASSLPGGSSYEQY
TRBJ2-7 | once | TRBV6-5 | ASSPGTFSSYEQY
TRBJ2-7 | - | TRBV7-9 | ASSSVGLEIDYEQY
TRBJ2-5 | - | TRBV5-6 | ASSYARRGKETQY
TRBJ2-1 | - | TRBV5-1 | ASSPTSGLRGEQF
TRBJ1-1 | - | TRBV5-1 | ASSEPGGSTEAF
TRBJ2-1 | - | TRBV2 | ASSDGSGRYNEQF
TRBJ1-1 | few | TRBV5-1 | ASSLEGPNTEAF
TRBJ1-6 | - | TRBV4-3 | ASSQGQENSPLH
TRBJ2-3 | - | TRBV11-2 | ASRKLAGGLGDTQY
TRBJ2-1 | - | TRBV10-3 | AAGSSGTTGFSSYNEQF